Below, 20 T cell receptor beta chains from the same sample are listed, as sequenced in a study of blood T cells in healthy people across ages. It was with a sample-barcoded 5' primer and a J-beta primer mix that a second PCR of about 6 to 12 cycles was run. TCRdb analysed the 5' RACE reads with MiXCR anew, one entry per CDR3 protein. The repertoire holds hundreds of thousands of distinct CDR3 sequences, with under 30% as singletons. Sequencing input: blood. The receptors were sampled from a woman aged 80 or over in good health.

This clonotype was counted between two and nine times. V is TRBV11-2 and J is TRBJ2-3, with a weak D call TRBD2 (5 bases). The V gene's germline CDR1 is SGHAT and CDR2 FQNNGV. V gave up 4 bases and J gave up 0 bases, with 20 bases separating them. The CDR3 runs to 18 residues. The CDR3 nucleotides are TGTGCCAGCAGCTCGCCTCGTGCCAGCGGACCTAGCACAGATACGCAGTATTTT. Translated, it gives CASSSPRASGPSTDTQYF.

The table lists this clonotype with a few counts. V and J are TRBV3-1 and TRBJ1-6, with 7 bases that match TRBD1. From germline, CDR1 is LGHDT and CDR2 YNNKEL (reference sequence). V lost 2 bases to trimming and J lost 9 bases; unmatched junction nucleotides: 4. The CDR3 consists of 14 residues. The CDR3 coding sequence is TGTGCCAGCAGCCAAATCGCAGGGGGTTCACCCCTCCACTTT. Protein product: CASSQIAGGSPLHF. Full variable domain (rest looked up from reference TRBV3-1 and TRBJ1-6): DTAVSQTPKYLVTQMGNDKSIKCEQNLGHDTMYWYKQDSKKFLKIMFSYNNKELIINETVPNRFSPKSPDKAHLNLHINSLELGDSAVYFCASSQIAGGSPLHFGNGTRLTVT.

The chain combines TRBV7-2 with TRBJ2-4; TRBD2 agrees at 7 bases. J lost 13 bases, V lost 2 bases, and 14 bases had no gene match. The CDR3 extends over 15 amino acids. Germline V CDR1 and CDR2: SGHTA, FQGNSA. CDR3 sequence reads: CASSLRLAGREEQYF. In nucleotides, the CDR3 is TGTGCCAGCAGCTTAAGGCTAGCCGGCCGGGAGGAGCAGTACTTC.

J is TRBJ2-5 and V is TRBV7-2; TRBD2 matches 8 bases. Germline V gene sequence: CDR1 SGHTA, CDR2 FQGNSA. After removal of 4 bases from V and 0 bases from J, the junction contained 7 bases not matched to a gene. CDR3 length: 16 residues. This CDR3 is CASSSPRGGYQETQYF. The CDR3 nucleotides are TGTGCCAGCAGCTCACCCCGGGGGGGATACCAAGAGACCCAGTACTTC.

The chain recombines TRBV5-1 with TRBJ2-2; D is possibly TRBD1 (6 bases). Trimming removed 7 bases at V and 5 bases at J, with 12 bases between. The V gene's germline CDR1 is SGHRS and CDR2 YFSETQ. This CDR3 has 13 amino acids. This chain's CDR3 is CASGPGQTGELFF. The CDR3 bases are TGCGCCAGCGGGCCCGGACAGACCGGGGAGCTGTTTTTT.

The CDR3 is CASSDGRLVMNTEAFF. DNA of the CDR3: TGTGCCAGCAGTGATGGACGGCTGGTTATGAACACTGAAGCTTTCTTT. The J gene is TRBJ1-1, the V gene TRBV2; D gene unclear. The CDR3 spans 16 residues. Germline assignment: CDR1 SNHLY and CDR2 FYNNEI. The V end lost 3 bases, the J end lost 0 bases, and 14 bases lay between the germline ends.

In DNA form, the CDR3 reads TGTGCCAGCAGAAAAGCCGGGACAACTAATGAAAAACTGTTTTTT. Protein sequence: CASRKAGTTNEKLFF. V and J are TRBV7-6 and TRBJ1-4, with D hard to call. The CDR3 has 15 amino acids. V shed 6 bases and J shed 0 bases, with 11 bases lying between them. Germline assignment: CDR1 SGHVS and CDR2 FNYEAQ.

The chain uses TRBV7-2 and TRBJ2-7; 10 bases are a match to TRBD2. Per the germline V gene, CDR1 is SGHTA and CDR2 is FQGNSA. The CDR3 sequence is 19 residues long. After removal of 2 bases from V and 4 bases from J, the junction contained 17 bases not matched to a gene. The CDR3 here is CASSLRWAVAGGSVYEQYF. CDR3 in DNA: TGTGCCAGCAGCTTAAGGTGGGCGGTAGCGGGGGGCTCGGTTTACGAGCAGTACTTC.

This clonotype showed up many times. CDR3 residues: CASSLLQGNEKLFF. The DNA for the CDR3 is TGTGCCAGCAGTTTACTACAGGGAAACGAAAAACTGTTTTTT. The J gene is TRBJ1-4, the V gene TRBV12-3 or TRBV12-4, with D perhaps TRBD1 (6 bases). There are 14 residues in the CDR3. V gave up 2 bases and J gave up 8 bases, with 12 bases separating them.

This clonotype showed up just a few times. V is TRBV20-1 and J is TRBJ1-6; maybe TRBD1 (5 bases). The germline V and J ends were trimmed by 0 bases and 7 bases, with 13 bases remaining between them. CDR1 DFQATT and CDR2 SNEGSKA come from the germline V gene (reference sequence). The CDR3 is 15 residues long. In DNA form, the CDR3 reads TGCAGTGCTAGAGATCTGCAGGGAGGCAATTCACCCCTCCACTTT. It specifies CSARDLQGGNSPLHF.

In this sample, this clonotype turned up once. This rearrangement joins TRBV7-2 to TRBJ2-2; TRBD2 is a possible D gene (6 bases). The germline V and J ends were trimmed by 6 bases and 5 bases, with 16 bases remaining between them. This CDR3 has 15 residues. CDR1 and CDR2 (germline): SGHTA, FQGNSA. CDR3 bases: TGTGCCAGCAGGAACTCAGGAGGGGCGACCGGGGAGCTGTTTTTT. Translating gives CASRNSGGATGELFF.

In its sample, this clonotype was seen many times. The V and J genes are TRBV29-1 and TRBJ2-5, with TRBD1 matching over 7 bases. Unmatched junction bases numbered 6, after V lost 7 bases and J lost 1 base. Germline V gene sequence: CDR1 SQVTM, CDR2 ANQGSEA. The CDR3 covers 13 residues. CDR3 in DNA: TGCAGCGCCGACAGGGTGATCCAAGAGACCCAGTACTTC. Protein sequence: CSADRVIQETQYF.

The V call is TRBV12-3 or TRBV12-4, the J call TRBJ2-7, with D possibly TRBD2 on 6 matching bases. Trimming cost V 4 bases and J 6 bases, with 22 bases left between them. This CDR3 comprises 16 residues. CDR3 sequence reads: CASSSRRDSGESEQYF. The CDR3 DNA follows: TGTGCCAGCAGTTCGCGCCGGGACTCAGGAGAGAGCGAGCAGTACTTC.

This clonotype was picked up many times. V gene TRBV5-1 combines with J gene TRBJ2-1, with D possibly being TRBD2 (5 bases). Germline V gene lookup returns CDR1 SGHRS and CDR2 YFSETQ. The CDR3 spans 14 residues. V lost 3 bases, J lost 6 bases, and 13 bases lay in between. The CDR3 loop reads CASSSLGATNEQFF. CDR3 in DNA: TGCGCCAGCAGCTCACTGGGAGCAACCAATGAGCAGTTCTTC.

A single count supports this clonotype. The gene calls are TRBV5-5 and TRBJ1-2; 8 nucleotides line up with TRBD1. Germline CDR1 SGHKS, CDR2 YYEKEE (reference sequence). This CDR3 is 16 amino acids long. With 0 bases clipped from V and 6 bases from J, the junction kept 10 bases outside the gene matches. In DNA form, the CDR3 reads TGTGCCAGCAGCTTGGGTTCCTGGCAGGGGGCCCATGGCTACACCTTC. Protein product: CASSLGSWQGAHGYTF.

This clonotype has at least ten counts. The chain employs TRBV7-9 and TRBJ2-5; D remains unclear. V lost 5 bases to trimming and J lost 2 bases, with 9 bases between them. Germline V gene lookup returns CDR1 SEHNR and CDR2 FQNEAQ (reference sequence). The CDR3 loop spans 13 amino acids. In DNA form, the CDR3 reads TGTGCCAGCAGCCCCGTAGAACAAGAGACCCAGTACTTC. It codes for CASSPVEQETQYF.

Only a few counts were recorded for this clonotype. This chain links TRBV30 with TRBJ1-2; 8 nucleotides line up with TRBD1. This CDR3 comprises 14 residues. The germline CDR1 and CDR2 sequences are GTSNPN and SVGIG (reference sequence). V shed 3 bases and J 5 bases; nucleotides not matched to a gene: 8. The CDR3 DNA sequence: TGTGCCTGGAGAGACTCCGGGACAGGATATGGCTACACCTTC. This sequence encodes CAWRDSGTGYGYTF.

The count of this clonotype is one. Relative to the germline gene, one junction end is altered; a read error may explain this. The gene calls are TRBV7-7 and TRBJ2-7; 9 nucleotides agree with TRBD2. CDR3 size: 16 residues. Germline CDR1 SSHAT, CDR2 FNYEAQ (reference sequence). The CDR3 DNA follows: TGTGCTAGCAGCATCCTAGCGGGATTGAGGTCCTACGAGCAGTACTTC. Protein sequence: CASSILAGLRSYEQYF.

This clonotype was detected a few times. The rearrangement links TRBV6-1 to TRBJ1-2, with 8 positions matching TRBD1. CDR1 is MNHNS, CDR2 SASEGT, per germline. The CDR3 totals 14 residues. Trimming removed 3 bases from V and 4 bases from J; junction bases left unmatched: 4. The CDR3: CASSEAGGPYGYTF. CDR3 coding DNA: TGTGCCAGCAGTGAGGCAGGGGGCCCCTATGGCTACACCTTC.

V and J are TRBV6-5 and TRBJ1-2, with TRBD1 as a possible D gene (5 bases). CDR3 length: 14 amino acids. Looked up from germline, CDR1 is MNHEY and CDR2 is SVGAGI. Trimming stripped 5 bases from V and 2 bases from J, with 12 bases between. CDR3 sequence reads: CASSPDSWNYGYTF. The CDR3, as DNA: TGTGCCAGCAGTCCCGACAGTTGGAACTATGGCTACACCTTC.